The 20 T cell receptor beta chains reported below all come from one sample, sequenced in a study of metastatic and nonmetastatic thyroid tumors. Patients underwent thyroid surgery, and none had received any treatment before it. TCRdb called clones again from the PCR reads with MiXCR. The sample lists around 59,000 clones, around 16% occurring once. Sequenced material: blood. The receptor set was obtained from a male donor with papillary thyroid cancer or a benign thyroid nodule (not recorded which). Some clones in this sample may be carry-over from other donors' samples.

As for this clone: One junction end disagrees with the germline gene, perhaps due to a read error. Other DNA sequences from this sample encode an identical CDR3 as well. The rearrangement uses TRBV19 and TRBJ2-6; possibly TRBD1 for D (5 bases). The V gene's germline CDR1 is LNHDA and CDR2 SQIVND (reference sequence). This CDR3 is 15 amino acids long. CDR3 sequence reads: CASSIGGSGANALTF. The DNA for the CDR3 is TGTGCCAGTAGTATCGGCGGCTCTGGGGCCAACGCCCTGACTTTC.

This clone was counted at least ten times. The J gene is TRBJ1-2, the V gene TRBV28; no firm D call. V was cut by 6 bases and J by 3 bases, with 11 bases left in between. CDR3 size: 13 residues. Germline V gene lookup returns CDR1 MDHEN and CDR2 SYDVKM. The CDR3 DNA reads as TGTGCCAGCAGCCCAACAGTTTACTATGGCTACACCTTC. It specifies CASSPTVYYGYTF.

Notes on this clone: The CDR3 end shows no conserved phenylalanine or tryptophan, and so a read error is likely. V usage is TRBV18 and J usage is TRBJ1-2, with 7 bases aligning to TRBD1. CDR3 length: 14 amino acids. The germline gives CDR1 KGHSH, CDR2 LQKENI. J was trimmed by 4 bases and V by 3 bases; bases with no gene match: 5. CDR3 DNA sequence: TGTGCCAGCTCACCTGGACAGGACTTCTATGGCTACACCCTC. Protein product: CASSPGQDFYGYTL.

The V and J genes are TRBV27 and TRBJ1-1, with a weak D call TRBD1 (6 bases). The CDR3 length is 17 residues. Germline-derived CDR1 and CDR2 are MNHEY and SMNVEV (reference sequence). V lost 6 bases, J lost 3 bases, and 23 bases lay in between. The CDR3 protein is CASSLDRQGLRDTEAFF. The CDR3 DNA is TGTGCCAGCAGCTTGGATCGCCAGGGGCTGAGGGACACTGAAGCTTTCTTT.

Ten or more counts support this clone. DNA of the CDR3: TGTGCCAGCTCGGTGGGACAGGGTCTTCCTTACGAGCAGTACTTC. This gives the protein CASSVGQGLPYEQYF. V usage is TRBV18 and J usage is TRBJ2-7; 9 positions match TRBD1. CDR1 and CDR2 from the germline V gene are KGHSH and LQKENI. The CDR3 has 15 amino acids. The J segment lost 4 bases and the V segment lost 6 bases, leaving 10 bases of the junction unmatched.

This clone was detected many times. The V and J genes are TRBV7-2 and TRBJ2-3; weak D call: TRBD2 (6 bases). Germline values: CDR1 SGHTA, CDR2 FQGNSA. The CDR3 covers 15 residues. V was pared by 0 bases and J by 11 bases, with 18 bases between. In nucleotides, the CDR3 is TGTGCCAGCAGCTTAGCCAAACTGGGGGGAAGAGTGCAGTATTTT. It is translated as CASSLAKLGGRVQYF.

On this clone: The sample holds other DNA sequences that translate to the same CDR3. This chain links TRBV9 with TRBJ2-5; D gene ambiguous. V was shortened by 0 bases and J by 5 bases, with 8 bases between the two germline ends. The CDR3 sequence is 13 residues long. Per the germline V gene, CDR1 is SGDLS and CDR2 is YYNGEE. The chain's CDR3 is CASSVGGLETQYF. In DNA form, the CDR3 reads TGTGCCAGCAGCGTAGGCGGTCTTGAGACCCAGTACTTC.

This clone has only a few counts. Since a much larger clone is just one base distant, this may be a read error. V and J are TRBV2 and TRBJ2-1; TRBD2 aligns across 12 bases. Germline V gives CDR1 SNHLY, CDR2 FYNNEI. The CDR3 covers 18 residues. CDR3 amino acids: CASSEESSGRVSYDEQFF. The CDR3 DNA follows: TGTGCCAGCAGTGAAGAGTCTAGCGGGAGGGTCTCCTACGATGAGCAGTTCTTC.

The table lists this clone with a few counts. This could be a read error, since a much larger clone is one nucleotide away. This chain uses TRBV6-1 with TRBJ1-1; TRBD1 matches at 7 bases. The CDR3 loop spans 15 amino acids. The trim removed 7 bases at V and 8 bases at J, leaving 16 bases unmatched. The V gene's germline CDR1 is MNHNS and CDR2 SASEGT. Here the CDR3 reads CASTPGGQASNEAFF. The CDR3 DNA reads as TGTGCCAGCACCCCAGGGGGACAAGCGAGTAACGAAGCTTTCTTT.

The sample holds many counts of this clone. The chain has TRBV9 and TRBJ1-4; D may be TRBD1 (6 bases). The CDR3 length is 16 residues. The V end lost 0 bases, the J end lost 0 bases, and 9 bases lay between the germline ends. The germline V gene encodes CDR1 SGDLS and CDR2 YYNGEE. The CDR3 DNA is TGTGCCAGCAGCGTAGGGGGGGGCGCAACTAATGAAAAACTGTTTTTT. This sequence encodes CASSVGGGATNEKLFF.

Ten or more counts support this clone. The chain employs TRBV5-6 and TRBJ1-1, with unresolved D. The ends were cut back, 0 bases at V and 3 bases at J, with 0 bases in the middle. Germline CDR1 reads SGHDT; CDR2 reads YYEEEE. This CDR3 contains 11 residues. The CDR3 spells CASSLDTEAFF. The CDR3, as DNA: TGTGCCAGCAGCTTGGACACTGAAGCTTTCTTT.

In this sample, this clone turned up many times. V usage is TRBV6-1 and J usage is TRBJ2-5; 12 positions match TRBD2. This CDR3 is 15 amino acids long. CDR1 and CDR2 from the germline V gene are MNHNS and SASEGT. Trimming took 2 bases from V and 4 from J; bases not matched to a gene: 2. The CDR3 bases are TGTGCCAGCAGTGAACTAGCGGGGGGGCCAGAGACCCAGTACTTC. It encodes CASSELAGGPETQYF.

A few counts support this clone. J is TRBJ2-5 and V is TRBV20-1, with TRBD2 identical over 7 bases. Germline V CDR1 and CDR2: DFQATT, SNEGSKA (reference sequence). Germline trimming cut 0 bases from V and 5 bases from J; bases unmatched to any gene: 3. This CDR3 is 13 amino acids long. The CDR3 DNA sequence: TGCAGTGCTAGAGATCGGCGGGGGGAGACCCAGTACTTC. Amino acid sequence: CSARDRRGETQYF.

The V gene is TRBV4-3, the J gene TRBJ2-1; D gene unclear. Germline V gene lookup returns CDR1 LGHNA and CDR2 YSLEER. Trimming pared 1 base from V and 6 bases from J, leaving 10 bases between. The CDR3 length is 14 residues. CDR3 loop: CASSQGIATNEQFF. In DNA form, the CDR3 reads TGCGCCAGCAGCCAAGGGATAGCTACCAATGAGCAGTTCTTC.

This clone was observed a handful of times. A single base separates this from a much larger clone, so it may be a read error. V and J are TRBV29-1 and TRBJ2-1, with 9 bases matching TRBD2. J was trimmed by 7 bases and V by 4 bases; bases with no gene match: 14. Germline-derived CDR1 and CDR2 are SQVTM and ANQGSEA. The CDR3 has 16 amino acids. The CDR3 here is CSVARLAGRRANEQFF. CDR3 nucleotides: TGCAGCGTTGCACGTCTAGCGGGACGGCGAGCGAATGAGCAGTTCTTC.

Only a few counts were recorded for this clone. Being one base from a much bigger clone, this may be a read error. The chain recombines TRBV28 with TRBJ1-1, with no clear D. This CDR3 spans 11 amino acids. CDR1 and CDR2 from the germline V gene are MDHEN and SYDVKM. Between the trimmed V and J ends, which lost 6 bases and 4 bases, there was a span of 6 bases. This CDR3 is CASRLATEAFF. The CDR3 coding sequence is TGTGCCAGCAGATTGGCCACTGAAGCTTTCTTT.

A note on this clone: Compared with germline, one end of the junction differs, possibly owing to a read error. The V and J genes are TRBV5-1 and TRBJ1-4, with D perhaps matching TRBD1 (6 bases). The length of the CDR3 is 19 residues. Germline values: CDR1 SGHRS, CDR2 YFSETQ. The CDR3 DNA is TGCGCCAGCAGCCCCAGAAGGGGGGGTACACTTGGAGTATTTGAAAAAATGTTTTTT. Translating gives CASSPRRGGTLGVFEKMFF. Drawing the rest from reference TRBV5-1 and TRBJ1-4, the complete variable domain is KAGVTQTPRYLIKTRGQQVTLSCSPISGHRSVSWYQQTPGQGLQFLFEYFSETQRNKGNFPGRFSGRQFSNSRSEMNVSTLELGDSALYLCASSPRRGGTLGVFEKMFFGSGTQLSVL.

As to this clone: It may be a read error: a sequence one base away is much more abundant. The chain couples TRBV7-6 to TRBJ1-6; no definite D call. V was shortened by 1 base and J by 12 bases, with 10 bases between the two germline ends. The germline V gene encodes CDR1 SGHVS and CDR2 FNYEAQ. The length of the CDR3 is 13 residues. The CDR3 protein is CASSLDIEGPLHF. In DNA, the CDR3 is TGTGCCAGCAGCTTAGACATTGAGGGACCCCTCCACTTT.

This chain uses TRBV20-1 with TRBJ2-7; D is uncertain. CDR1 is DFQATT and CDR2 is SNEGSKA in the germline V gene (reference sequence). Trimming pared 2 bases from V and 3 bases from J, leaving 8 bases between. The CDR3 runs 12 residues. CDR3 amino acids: CSARINSYEQYF. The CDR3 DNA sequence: TGCAGTGCTAGAATTAACAGCTACGAGCAGTACTTC.

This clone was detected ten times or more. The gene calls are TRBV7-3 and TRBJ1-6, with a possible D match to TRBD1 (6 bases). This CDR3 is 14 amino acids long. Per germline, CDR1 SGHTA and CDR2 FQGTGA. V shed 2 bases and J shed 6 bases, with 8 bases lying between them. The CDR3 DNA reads TGTGCCAGCAGCTTACAAGGGGGTAATTCACCCCTCCACTTT. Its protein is CASSLQGGNSPLHF. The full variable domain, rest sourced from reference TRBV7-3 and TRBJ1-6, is GAGVSQTPSNKVTEKGKYVELRCDPISGHTALYWYRQSLGQGPEFLIYFQGTGAADDSGLPNDRFFAVRPEGSVSTLKIQRTERGDSAVYLCASSLQGGNSPLHFGNGTRLTVT.